These 5 T cell receptor beta chains were all obtained from the same sample, sequenced in a study of CD8 T cells in ankylosing spondylitis. TCRdb re-analysed the 5' RACE reads in MiXCR, keeping a single row per CDR3 protein. This sample has 8,500 to 10,000 distinct CDR3 sequences, with 6% found just once. The sample comprised blood, either unsorted or a sorted T cell fraction (not recorded which). These TCRs come from a female donor with ankylosing spondylitis or in good health (not recorded which).

This clonotype was recorded many times. The rearrangement links TRBV9 to TRBJ2-1; 8 bases map to TRBD2. Germline V gene lookup returns CDR1 SGDLS and CDR2 YYNGEE. This CDR3 has 14 amino acids. The J segment lost 9 bases and the V segment lost 0 bases, leaving 5 bases of the junction unmatched. CDR3 in DNA: TGTGCCAGCAGCGTAGTCGGGGGGGCCACTGAGCAGTTCTTC. It is translated as CASSVVGGATEQFF.

There are many counts of this clonotype. This chain links TRBV9 with TRBJ2-7, with D hard to call. Germline V gene data show CDR1 as SGDLS and CDR2 as YYNGEE. Trimming removed 4 bases at V and 2 bases at J, with 13 bases between. CDR3 size: 14 residues. DNA for the CDR3: TGTGCCAGCAGCTGGGGTCTAGGGACCTACGAGCAGTACTTC. It is translated as CASSWGLGTYEQYF.

This clonotype was picked up many times. The V call is TRBV9, the J call TRBJ1-5; D possibly corresponds to TRBD1 (6 bases). V lost 2 bases to trimming and J lost 3 bases, with 12 bases between them. Looked up from germline, CDR1 is SGDLS and CDR2 is YYNGEE. The CDR3 loop spans 15 amino acids. Here the CDR3 reads CASSVRGGINQPQHF. In nucleotides, the CDR3 is TGTGCCAGCAGCGTGAGGGGGGGGATCAATCAGCCCCAGCATTTT. Full variable domain (missing parts from reference TRBV9 and TRBJ1-5): DSGVTQTPKHLITATGQRVTLRCSPRSGDLSVYWYQQSLDQGLQFLIQYYNGEERAKGNILERFSAQQFPDLHSELNLSSLELGDSALYFCASSVRGGINQPQHFGDGTRLSIL.

This clonotype was seen ten or more times. The chain has TRBV9 and TRBJ2-3; D may be TRBD1 (5 bases). The CDR3 is made up of 14 amino acids. In germline, CDR1 is SGDLS, CDR2 YYNGEE. The V end was cut by 2 bases, the J end by 6 bases, with 13 bases between. The CDR3, as DNA: TGTGCCAGCAGCGTTTCAGGGATCTCGGATACGCAGTATTTT. It specifies CASSVSGISDTQYF. The full variable domain, with the rest looked up from reference TRBV9 and TRBJ2-3, is DSGVTQTPKHLITATGQRVTLRCSPRSGDLSVYWYQQSLDQGLQFLIQYYNGEERAKGNILERFSAQQFPDLHSELNLSSLELGDSALYFCASSVSGISDTQYFGPGTRLTVL.

This clonotype is medium-sized in the sample. The chain joins TRBV9 to TRBJ2-3; D is unclear. Germline V gene lookup returns CDR1 SGDLS and CDR2 YYNGEE. CDR3 length: 15 amino acids. Trimming stripped 0 bases from V and 2 bases from J, with 10 bases between. CDR3 in DNA: TGTGCCAGCAGCGTAGTCGGCGTCATCACAGATACGCAGTATTTT. Its protein product is CASSVVGVITDTQYF.